The clone carrying this T cell receptor beta chain was observed at least ten times. Its antigen is not identified. Authors of the study amplified TCR beta CDR3 regions from RNA transcripts. The HTBI primer set served for first-round RT-PCR of the TCR CDR3. A single record per CDR3 protein comes from TCRdb applying MiXCR to the multiplex PCR reads. The sample yields 600,000 or so distinct CDR3 sequences, more than 14% seen once. The V and J ends lost 0 bases and 2 bases respectively, with 8 bases between them. The CDR3 is 15 residues long. The germline CDR1 and CDR2 sequences are MNHEY and SMNVEV (reference sequence). The entry originates in a study of T cells in Graves' hyperthyroidism and ophthalmopathy. General study points: Ophthalmopathy, which appeared later, was predicted by the model a median around 6.5 months before onset. Blood samples included most of the expanded thyroid clonotypes exceeding 0.001.

Ophthalmopathy patients all had a Clinical Activity Score of at least 3, a NOSPECS grade of at least 4 and disease under 3 months old. On the basis of clinical symptoms, serum thyroxine and TRAb, thyroid ultrasound and orbital computed tomography, diagnoses were made. This chain uses TRBV27 with TRBJ1-5; D not resolved. The TCR was taken from a woman in her 50s with Graves' ophthalmopathy. The sample comprised blood. The CDR3 coding sequence is TGTGCCAGCAGTTTATCAACGAACGGCAATCAGCCCCAGCATTTT. Amino acids: CASSLSTNGNQPQHF.